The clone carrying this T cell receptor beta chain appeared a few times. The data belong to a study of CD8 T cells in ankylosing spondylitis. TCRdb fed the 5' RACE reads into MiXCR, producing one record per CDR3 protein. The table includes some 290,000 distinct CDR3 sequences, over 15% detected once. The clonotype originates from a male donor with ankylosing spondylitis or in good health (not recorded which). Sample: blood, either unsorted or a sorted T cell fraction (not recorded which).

The CDR3 coding sequence is TGCAGTGTGCCTGCAGGGCTAGCGGGGAATGAGCAGTTCTTC. Translation: CSVPAGLAGNEQFF. This chain connects TRBV20-1 to TRBJ2-1, with 9 bases aligning to TRBD2. V dropped 7 bases and J dropped 7; count of bases not matched to a gene: 11. CDR3 length equals 14 residues. Germline CDR1 DFQATT, CDR2 SNEGSKA (reference sequence).